The TCR beta chain under discussion was sequenced for a study of monozygotic twins with inflammatory bowel disease. Study results and caveats: Patients got different immunosuppressive treatments, which may have made their repertoires more variable. Fewer clonotypes were shared with others by IBD patients than by healthy twins, especially with disease activity.

UMIs incorporating a 6-nucleotide sample barcode were appended by means of template switching. TCRdb reprocessed the 5' RACE reads and keeps a single row for each CDR3 protein, giving no DNA. The sample's table shows 80,000 or so distinct CDR3 sequences. Regarding this clonotype: The antigen remains unidentified.

Sample: blood. This clonotype was obtained from a human donor with ulcerative colitis or Crohn's disease, or a healthy co-twin of an affected twin (not recorded which).

The CDR3 loop is CASSPGGGASGKRETQYF. This chain connects TRBV5-1 to TRBJ2-5; the TCRdb call, TRBD1, lacks DNA for checking. The CDR3 has 18 residues. Per germline, CDR1 SGHRS and CDR2 YFSETQ.